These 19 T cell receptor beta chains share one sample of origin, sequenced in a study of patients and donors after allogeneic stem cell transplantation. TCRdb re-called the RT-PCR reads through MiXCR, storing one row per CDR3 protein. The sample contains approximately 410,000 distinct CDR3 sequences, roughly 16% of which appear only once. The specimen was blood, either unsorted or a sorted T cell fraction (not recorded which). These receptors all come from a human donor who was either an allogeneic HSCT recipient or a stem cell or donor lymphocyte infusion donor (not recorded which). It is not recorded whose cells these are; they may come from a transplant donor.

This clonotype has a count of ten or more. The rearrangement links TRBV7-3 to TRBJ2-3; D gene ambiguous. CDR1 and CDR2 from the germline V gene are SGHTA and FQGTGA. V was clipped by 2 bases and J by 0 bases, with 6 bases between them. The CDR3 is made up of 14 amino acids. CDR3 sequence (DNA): TGTGCCAGCAGCTTATCGCCTAGCACAGATACGCAGTATTTT. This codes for CASSLSPSTDTQYF.

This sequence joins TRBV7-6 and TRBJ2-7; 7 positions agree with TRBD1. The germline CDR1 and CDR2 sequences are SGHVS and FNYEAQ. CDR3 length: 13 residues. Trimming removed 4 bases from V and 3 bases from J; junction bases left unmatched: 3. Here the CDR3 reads CASSSGQSYEQYF. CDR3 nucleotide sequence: TGTGCCAGCAGCTCGGGACAGAGCTACGAGCAGTACTTC.

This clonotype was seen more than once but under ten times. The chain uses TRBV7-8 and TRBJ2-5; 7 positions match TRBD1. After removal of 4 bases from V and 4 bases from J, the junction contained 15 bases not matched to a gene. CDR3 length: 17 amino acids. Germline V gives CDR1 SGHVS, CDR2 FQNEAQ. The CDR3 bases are TGTGCCAGCAGCTGGGCCCTTGGCAGGGGGATCGGAGAGACCCAGTACTTC. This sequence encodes CASSWALGRGIGETQYF.

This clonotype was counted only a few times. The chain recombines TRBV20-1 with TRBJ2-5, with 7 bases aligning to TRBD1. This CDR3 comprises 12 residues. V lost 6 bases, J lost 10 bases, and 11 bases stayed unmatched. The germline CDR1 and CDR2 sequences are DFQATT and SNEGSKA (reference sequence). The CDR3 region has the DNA TGCAGTGCCAGCTCGACAGGGAAGGACCAGTACTTC. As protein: CSASSTGKDQYF.

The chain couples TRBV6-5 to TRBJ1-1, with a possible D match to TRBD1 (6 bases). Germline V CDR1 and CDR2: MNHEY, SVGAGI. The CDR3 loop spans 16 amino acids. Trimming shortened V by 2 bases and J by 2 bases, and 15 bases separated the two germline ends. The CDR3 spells CASSYIRGRANTEAFF. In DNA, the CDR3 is TGTGCCAGCAGTTACATCAGGGGACGGGCTAACACTGAAGCTTTCTTT.

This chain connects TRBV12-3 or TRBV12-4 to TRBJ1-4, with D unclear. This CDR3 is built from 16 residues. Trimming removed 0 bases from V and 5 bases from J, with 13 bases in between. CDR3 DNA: TGTGCCAGCAGTTTAGCCGCGGCGGGTCTGAATGAAAAACTGTTTTTT. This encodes CASSLAAAGLNEKLFF.

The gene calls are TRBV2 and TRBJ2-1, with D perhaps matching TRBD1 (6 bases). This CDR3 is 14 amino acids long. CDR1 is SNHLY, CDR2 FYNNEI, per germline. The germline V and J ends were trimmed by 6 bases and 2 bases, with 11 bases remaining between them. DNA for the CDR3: TGTGCCAGCAGATCCGGGACACCCTACAATGAGCAGTTCTTC. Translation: CASRSGTPYNEQFF.

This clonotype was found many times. CDR3 sequence reads: CASSFRGNTMGEQFF. The CDR3 region has the DNA TGCGCCAGCAGCTTCAGGGGGAACACAATGGGGGAGCAGTTCTTC. The rearrangement links TRBV5-1 to TRBJ2-1; 7 bases line up with TRBD1. Germline V gene data show CDR1 as SGHRS and CDR2 as YFSETQ. The CDR3 length is 15 residues. With 2 bases clipped from V and 10 bases from J, the junction kept 12 bases outside the gene matches.

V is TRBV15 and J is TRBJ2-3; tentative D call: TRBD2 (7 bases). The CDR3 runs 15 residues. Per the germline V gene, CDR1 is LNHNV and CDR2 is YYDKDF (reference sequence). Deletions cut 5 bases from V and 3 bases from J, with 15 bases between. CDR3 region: CATSLGGVETDTQYF. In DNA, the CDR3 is TGTGCCACCAGCTTAGGGGGGGTAGAGACAGATACGCAGTATTTT.

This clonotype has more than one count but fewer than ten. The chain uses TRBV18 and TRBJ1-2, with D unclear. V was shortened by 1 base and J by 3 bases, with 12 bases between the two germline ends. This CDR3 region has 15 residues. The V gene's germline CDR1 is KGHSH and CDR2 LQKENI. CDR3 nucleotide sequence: TGTGCCAGCTCACCACTGGTTGAGGTACACTATGGCTACACCTTC. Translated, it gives CASSPLVEVHYGYTF.

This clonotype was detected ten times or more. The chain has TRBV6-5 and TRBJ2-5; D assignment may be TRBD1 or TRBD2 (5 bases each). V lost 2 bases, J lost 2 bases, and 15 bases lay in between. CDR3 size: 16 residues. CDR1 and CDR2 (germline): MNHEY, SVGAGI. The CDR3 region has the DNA TGTGCCAGCAGTTACCCCCCGGGACGCAGACAAGAGACCCAGTACTTC. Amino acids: CASSYPPGRRQETQYF.

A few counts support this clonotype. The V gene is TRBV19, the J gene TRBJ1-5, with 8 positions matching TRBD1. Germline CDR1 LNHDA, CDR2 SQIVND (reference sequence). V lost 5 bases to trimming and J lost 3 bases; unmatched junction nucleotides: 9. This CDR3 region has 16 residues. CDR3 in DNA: TGTGCCAGTAGTCAGGACAGGGTAGAGAACAATCAGCCCCAGCATTTT. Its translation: CASSQDRVENNQPQHF.

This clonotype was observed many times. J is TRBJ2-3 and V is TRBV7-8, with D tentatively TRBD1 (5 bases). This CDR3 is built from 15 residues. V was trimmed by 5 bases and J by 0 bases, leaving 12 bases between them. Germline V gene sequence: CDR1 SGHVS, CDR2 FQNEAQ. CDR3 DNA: TGTGCCAGCAGCCCAAGACAGAAAAGCACAGATACGCAGTATTTT. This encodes CASSPRQKSTDTQYF.

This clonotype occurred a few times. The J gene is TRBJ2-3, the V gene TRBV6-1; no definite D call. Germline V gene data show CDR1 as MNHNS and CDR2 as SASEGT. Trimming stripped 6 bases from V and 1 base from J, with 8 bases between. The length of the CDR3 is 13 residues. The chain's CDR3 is CASRTWGTDTQYF. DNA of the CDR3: TGTGCCAGCAGGACCTGGGGCACAGATACGCAGTATTTT.

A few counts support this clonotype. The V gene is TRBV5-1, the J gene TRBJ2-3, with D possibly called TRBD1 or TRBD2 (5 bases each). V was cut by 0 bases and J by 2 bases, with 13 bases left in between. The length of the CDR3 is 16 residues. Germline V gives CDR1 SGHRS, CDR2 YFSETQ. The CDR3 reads CASSLGDGHATDTQYF. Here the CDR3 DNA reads TGCGCCAGCAGCTTGGGGGACGGGCACGCCACAGATACGCAGTATTTT.

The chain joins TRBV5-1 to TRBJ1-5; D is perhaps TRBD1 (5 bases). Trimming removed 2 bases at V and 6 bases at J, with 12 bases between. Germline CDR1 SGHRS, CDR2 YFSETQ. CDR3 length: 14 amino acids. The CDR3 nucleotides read TGCGCCAGCAGCTTTGGGCAGGGAGGTCAGCCCCAGCATTTT. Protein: CASSFGQGGQPQHF.

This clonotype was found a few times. CDR3 sequence reads: CASSLSKATNEKLFF. The CDR3 DNA is TGTGCCAGCAGCTTATCGAAAGCAACTAATGAAAAACTGTTTTTT. The rearrangement uses TRBV7-2 and TRBJ1-4; D call uncertain. V shed 2 bases and J shed 0 bases, with 7 bases lying between them. CDR1 SGHTA and CDR2 FQGNSA come from the germline V gene. The CDR3 spans 15 residues. The whole variable domain, filled in from reference TRBV7-2 and TRBJ1-4, reads GAGVSQSPSNKVTEKGKDVELRCDPISGHTALYWYRQSLGQGLEFLIYFQGNSAPDKSGLPSDRFSAERTGGSVSTLTIQRTQQEDSAVYLCASSLSKATNEKLFFGSGTQLSVL.

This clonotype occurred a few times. CDR3 amino acids: CASSSQGASGAYNEQFF. Written as DNA, the CDR3 is TGCGCCAGCAGCAGTCAGGGGGCTAGCGGGGCCTACAATGAGCAGTTCTTC. J is TRBJ2-1 and V is TRBV5-1, with D tentatively TRBD2 (9 bases). From germline, CDR1 is SGHRS and CDR2 YFSETQ. Trimming pared 4 bases from V and 2 bases from J, leaving 19 bases between. The CDR3 is 17 amino acids.

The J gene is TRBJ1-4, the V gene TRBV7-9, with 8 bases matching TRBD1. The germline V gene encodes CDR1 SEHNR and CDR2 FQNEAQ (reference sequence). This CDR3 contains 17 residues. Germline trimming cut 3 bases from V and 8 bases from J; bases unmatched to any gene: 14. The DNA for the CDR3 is TGTGCCAGCAGCTTCCTCCCCTTGGACAGGGTGAGGGAAAAACTGTTTTTT. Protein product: CASSFLPLDRVREKLFF. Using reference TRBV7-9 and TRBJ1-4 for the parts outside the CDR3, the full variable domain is DTGVSQNPRHKITKRGQNVTFRCDPISEHNRLYWYRQTLGQGPEFLTYFQNEAQLEKSRLLSDRFSAERPKGSFSTLEIQRTEQGDSAMYLCASSFLPLDRVREKLFFGSGTQLSVL.